One sample yielded the 6 T cell receptor beta chains listed below, sequenced in a study of blood T cell repertoires in COVID-19. Profiling relied on immunoSEQ multiplex PCR, and the TCRdb table lists in-frame clones only, not all of them. Counted here are tens of thousands of clones, roughly 80% occurring once; the ten biggest clones make up 5% to 7%. Source material: peripheral blood. These receptors were collected from a woman aged 45-65 years with active or convalescent COVID-19.

This chain connects TRBV27 to TRBJ1-5; a possible D gene is TRBD1 (6 bases). Trimming removed 8 bases from V and 5 bases from J, with 16 bases in between. The length of the CDR3 is 14 residues. Germline assignment: CDR1 MNHEY and CDR2 SMNVEV (reference sequence). The CDR3 bases are TGTGCCAGCCGAACTCAGGACAGTCATCAGCCCCAGCATTTT. Encoded protein: CASRTQDSHQPQHF.

This sequence joins TRBV18 and TRBJ1-2, with 10 bases fitting TRBD1. The CDR3 has 15 amino acids. Trimming removed 1 base from V and 7 bases from J; junction bases left unmatched: 6. Germline CDR1 reads KGHSH; CDR2 reads LQKENI. This chain's CDR3 is CASSPRDRGRSGYTF. As DNA, the CDR3 is TGTGCCAGCTCACCACGGGACAGGGGAAGGAGTGGCTACACCTTC. Variable domain in full (rest from reference TRBV18 and TRBJ1-2): NAGVMQNPRHLVRRRGQEARLRCSPMKGHSHVYWYRQLPEEGLKFMVYLQKENIIDESGMPKERFSAEFPKEGPSILRIQQVVRGDSAAYFCASSPRDRGRSGYTFGSGTRLTVV.

The genes are TRBV5-4 and TRBJ1-1, with D possibly TRBD1 on 5 matching bases. V lost 0 bases to trimming and J lost 2 bases, with 11 bases between them. Germline CDR1 SGHNT, CDR2 YYREEE (reference sequence). The CDR3 is 15 amino acids. As DNA, the CDR3 is TGTGCCAGCAGCTTGGGTGGGGGGGTTAACACTGAAGCTTTCTTT. It translates to CASSLGGGVNTEAFF.

V is TRBV24-1 and J is TRBJ1-5; 8 bases map to TRBD1. CDR3 length: 15 residues. The trim removed 3 bases at V and 4 bases at J, leaving 4 bases unmatched. Germline V gives CDR1 KGHDR, CDR2 SFDVKD. The CDR3 DNA follows: TGTGCCACCAGTGATCGACAGGGGCCGAATCAGCCCCAGCATTTT. This encodes CATSDRQGPNQPQHF.

This rearrangement joins TRBV19 to TRBJ1-1, with D unresolved. The CDR3 spans 11 residues. The V end lost 5 bases, the J end lost 4 bases, and 5 bases lay between the germline ends. The germline V gene encodes CDR1 LNHDA and CDR2 SQIVND (reference sequence). The CDR3 DNA reads as TGTGCCAGTAGTCCAGTCACTGAAGCTTTCTTT. Amino acid sequence: CASSPVTEAFF.

V usage is TRBV30 and J usage is TRBJ2-1; D is possibly TRBD2 (5 bases). CDR3 length equals 16 residues. V gave up 6 bases and J gave up 6 bases, with 24 bases separating them. CDR1 is GTSNPN and CDR2 is SVGIG in the germline V gene (reference sequence). This CDR3 reads CACEPPGLPVGNEQFF. The CDR3 coding sequence is TGTGCCTGCGAACCGCCTGGACTCCCCGTCGGCAATGAGCAGTTCTTC.